The present T cell receptor (beta chain) was sequenced within a study of blood T cell repertoires in COVID-19. At the level of the study: Acute and convalescent COVID-19 samples came from the United States, Italy and Spain. The cDNA or gDNA used as material had been derived from T cells, B-cell-depleted T cells, or PBMCs.

Authors' processing steps: Scientists estimated how many nucleated cells there were by amplifying reference gene primers. TCRdb's table, derived via immunoSEQ multiplex PCR, lists solely in-frame clones and lacks some. The V and J calls and the clone size are those of that table, but D and trimming were determined from the DNA. The data show about 100,000 clones, roughly 80% seen once. This clone appeared a few times. This CDR3 region has 12 residues. Germline V lookup: CDR1 SGHTS, CDR2 YDEGEE. Trimming stripped 3 bases from V and 3 bases from J, with 7 bases between. The V call is TRBV5-8, the J call TRBJ2-7; unclear D gene. The clonotype comes from a man between 70 and 80 years old with active or convalescent COVID-19. Material for sequencing was peripheral blood. This CDR3 reads CASSYDIYEQYF. In DNA form, the CDR3 reads TGTGCCAGCAGCTATGACATCTACGAGCAGTACTTC.